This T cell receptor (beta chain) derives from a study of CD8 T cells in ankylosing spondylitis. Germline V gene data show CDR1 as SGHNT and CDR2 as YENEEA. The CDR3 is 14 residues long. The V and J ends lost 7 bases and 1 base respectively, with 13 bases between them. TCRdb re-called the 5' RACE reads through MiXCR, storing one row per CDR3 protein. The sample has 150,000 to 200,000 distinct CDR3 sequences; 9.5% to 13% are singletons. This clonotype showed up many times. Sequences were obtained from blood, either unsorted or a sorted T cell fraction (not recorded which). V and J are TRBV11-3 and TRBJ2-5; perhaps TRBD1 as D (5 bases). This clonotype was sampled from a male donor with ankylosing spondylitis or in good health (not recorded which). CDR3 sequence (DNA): TGTGCCAGCACCACCGGACAAGGCCAAGAGACCCAGTACTTC. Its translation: CASTTGQGQETQYF.